Following are 26 T cell receptor beta chains from one sample sequenced in a study of blood T cell repertoires in COVID-19 (dated by TCRdb to 2019 to 2021). The library was produced with the immunoSEQ multiplex PCR assay. In TCRdb, the immuneACCESS table is reduced to in-frame sequences with V and J assigned. These tables do not hold every clone; where another copy was compared, an unresolved V gene accounts for under half, and the others remain unexplained. Recorded for this sample are about 420,000 clones; around 90% of them occurred a single time. 0.8% to 1% of the sample lies in the top ten. Sequencing was done on a sample of peripheral blood. The receptors originated from a man aged 18 to 29 with COVID-19, enrolled during active disease.

The chain has TRBV6-5 and TRBJ2-1, with 11 bases lining up with TRBD2. V lost 6 bases to trimming and J lost 6 bases; unmatched junction nucleotides: 1. The CDR3 runs 13 residues. Germline loops: CDR1 MNHEY, CDR2 SVGAGI. CDR3 in amino acids: CASRLAGGNEQFF. In DNA form, the CDR3 reads TGTGCCAGCAGGCTAGCGGGGGGCAATGAGCAGTTCTTC.

The chain couples TRBV11-2 to TRBJ1-4; tentatively, D is TRBD1 (6 bases). The CDR3 covers 15 residues. Germline values: CDR1 SGHAT, CDR2 FQNNGV. The V end was cut by 4 bases, the J end by 7 bases, with 16 bases between. In nucleotides, the CDR3 is TGTGCCAGCAGCTCTCTGGGGGCGATGGGTGAAAAACTGTTTTTT. As protein: CASSSLGAMGEKLFF.

Worth noting for this clone: Mismatch with germline at one junction end may stem from a read error. V usage is TRBV7-7 and J usage is TRBJ2-7, with 9 bases fitting TRBD1. Germline CDR1 and CDR2: SSHAT and FNYEAQ (reference sequence). The CDR3 contains 13 residues. CDR3 nucleotides: TGTGCTAGCAGTTCGGACAGGGGTTACGAGCAGTACTTC. Protein sequence: CASSSDRGYEQYF. Full variable domain (outside the CDR3, taken from reference TRBV7-7 and TRBJ2-7): GAGVSQSPRYKVTKRGQDVTLRCDPISSHATLYWYQQALGQGPEFLTYFNYEAQPDKSGLPSDRFSAERPEGSISTLTIQRTEQRDSAMYRCASSSDRGYEQYFGPGTRLTVT.

The chain joins TRBV4-1 to TRBJ2-1; tentative D call: TRBD1 (5 bases). V lost 0 bases to trimming and J lost 5 bases, with 11 bases between them. The CDR3 consists of 15 residues. Per germline, CDR1 MGHRA and CDR2 YSYEKL. The CDR3: CASSQEGHANNEQFF. Here the CDR3 DNA reads TGCGCCAGCAGCCAAGAGGGGCACGCGAACAATGAGCAGTTCTTC.

The J gene is TRBJ2-7, the V gene TRBV11-3; possibly TRBD1 for D (7 bases). This CDR3 comprises 16 residues. Germline assignment: CDR1 SGHNT and CDR2 YENEEA. V was shortened by 3 bases and J by 2 bases, with 17 bases between the two germline ends. The CDR3 here is CASSFWAGQQAYEQYF. The CDR3 region has the DNA TGTGCCAGCAGCTTTTGGGCGGGACAGCAAGCCTACGAGCAGTACTTC.

The rearrangement uses TRBV5-4 and TRBJ2-1; TRBD1 might be the D (6 bases). CDR3 length equals 14 residues. V shed 0 bases and J shed 7 bases, with 11 bases lying between them. Germline assignment: CDR1 SGHNT and CDR2 YYREEE (reference sequence). CDR3 residues: CASSLEGVRNEQFF. The CDR3 bases are TGTGCCAGCAGCTTGGAGGGGGTGCGGAATGAGCAGTTCTTC. Drawing the rest from reference TRBV5-4 and TRBJ2-1, the complete variable domain is ETGVTQSPTHLIKTRGQQVTLRCSSQSGHNTVSWYQQALGQGPQFIFQYYREEENGRGNFPPRFSGLQFPNYSSELNVNALELDDSALYLCASSLEGVRNEQFFGPGTRLTVL.

Only one count was recorded for this clone. The chain has TRBV9 and TRBJ1-2, with 8 bases identical to TRBD1. From germline, CDR1 is SGDLS and CDR2 YYNGEE. There are 15 residues in the CDR3. Trimming at V came to 0 bases and at J to 3 bases, leaving 4 bases not matched to a gene. The CDR3 coding sequence is TGTGCCAGCAGCGTAGAGTGGACAGGGTACTATGGCTACACCTTC. Translating gives CASSVEWTGYYGYTF.

The rearrangement joins TRBV7-9 to TRBJ1-2; D is unclear. This CDR3 spans 12 amino acids. Trimming took off 5 bases at V and 8 bases at J, with 12 bases between the two ends. Germline CDR1 SEHNR, CDR2 FQNEAQ (reference sequence). CDR3: CASSKQEEGYTF. CDR3 nucleotide sequence: TGTGCCAGCAGCAAGCAAGAGGAAGGCTACACCTTC. The full variable domain, rest sourced from reference TRBV7-9 and TRBJ1-2, is DTGVSQNPRHKITKRGQNVTFRCDPISEHNRLYWYRQTLGQGPEFLTYFQNEAQLEKSRLLSDRFSAERPKGSFSTLEIQRTEQGDSAMYLCASSKQEEGYTFGSGTRLTVV.

This chain connects TRBV15 to TRBJ2-7, with D perhaps matching TRBD2 (5 bases). CDR3 length equals 16 residues. Germline V gene sequence: CDR1 LNHNV, CDR2 YYDKDF (reference sequence). V was trimmed by 0 bases and J by 3 bases, leaving 15 bases between them. The CDR3 reads CATSRDGPTGYYEQYF. CDR3 DNA sequence: TGTGCCACCAGCAGAGATGGACCGACGGGATACTACGAGCAGTACTTC.

In nucleotides, the CDR3 is TGTGCCAGCAGCTTAGGCTCCAGAAATCAAGAGACCCAGTACTTC. The encoded protein is CASSLGSRNQETQYF. V gene TRBV13 combines with J gene TRBJ2-5; D gene uncertain. Germline V CDR1 and CDR2: PRHDT, FYEKMQ (reference sequence). Trimming took 0 bases from V and 2 from J, leaving 10 bases between them. This CDR3 has 15 residues. The variable domain in full, with the rest retrieved from reference TRBV13 and TRBJ2-5, is AAGVIQSPRHLIKEKRETATLKCYPIPRHDTVYWYQQGPGQDPQFLISFYEKMQSDKGSIPDRFSAQQFSDYHSELNMSSLELGDSALYFCASSLGSRNQETQYFGPGTRLLVL.

The rearrangement joins TRBV2 to TRBJ2-5, with unresolved D. Germline V gives CDR1 SNHLY, CDR2 FYNNEI. The CDR3 loop spans 13 amino acids. The V gene lost 1 base and the J gene lost 4 bases, with 7 bases spanning the gap. CDR3 in amino acids: CASSEVASETQYF. CDR3 DNA sequence: TGTGCCAGCAGTGAAGTCGCGTCAGAGACCCAGTACTTC.

The chain links TRBV5-6 to TRBJ2-7; the D gene is possibly TRBD1 (6 bases). CDR1 is SGHDT and CDR2 is YYEEEE in the germline V gene. The CDR3 extends over 14 amino acids. With 2 bases removed from V and 4 bases from J, the gap between germline ends came to 13 bases. In nucleotides, the CDR3 is TGTGCCAGCAGCTTAACGGGACACCTGTACGAGCAGTACTTC. Its protein is CASSLTGHLYEQYF.

The chain combines TRBV11-2 with TRBJ2-1, with D possibly being TRBD2 (5 bases). The V end lost 0 bases, the J end lost 7 bases, and 13 bases lay between the germline ends. This CDR3 contains 15 residues. Per germline, CDR1 SGHAT and CDR2 FQNNGV. CDR3 sequence reads: CASSLDRTVSNEQFF. The CDR3, as DNA: TGTGCCAGCAGCTTAGATAGGACTGTGAGTAATGAGCAGTTCTTC.

The rearrangement links TRBV24-1 to TRBJ2-3; TRBD2 matches at 7 bases. Per germline, CDR1 KGHDR and CDR2 SFDVKD. The V segment lost 0 bases and the J segment 0 bases; nucleotides outside the gene matches: 8. The CDR3 is 18 amino acids. In DNA, the CDR3 is TGTGCCACCAGTGATTTGCCGGCTAGCGGAGATAGCACAGATACGCAGTATTTT. Its translation is CATSDLPASGDSTDTQYF.

This clone has only one observation. This rearrangement joins TRBV6-5 to TRBJ2-1, with 10 nucleotides matching TRBD1. The CDR3 spans 14 residues. Germline CDR1 and CDR2: MNHEY and SVGAGI. V lost 6 bases to trimming and J lost 7 bases; unmatched junction nucleotides: 6. CDR3 sequence reads: CASRKTGGENEQFF. In DNA form, the CDR3 reads TGTGCCAGCAGAAAGACAGGGGGCGAGAATGAGCAGTTCTTC.

CDR3 residues: CATSKGLGVSYEQYF. CDR3 sequence (DNA): TGTGCCACCAGCAAAGGACTAGGCGTCTCCTACGAGCAGTACTTC. The V gene is TRBV15, the J gene TRBJ2-7; 7 bases are shared with TRBD2. The length of the CDR3 is 15 residues. V gave up 4 bases and J gave up 0 bases; unmatched junction bases: 6. Germline CDR1 and CDR2: LNHNV and YYDKDF (reference sequence).

J is TRBJ2-1 and V is TRBV5-4; 7 nucleotides line up with TRBD1. Unmatched junction bases numbered 6, after V lost 6 bases and J lost 0 bases. CDR3 length equals 15 residues. Germline lookup yields CDR1 SGHNT and CDR2 YYREEE (reference sequence). The CDR3 loop reads CASTQQGYSYNEQFF. CDR3 bases: TGTGCCAGCACCCAACAGGGGTACTCCTACAATGAGCAGTTCTTC.

The rearrangement links TRBV4-2 to TRBJ2-1; TRBD2 matches at 8 bases. With V trimmed by 1 base and J by 8 bases, 10 bases remained unmatched. Germline loops: CDR1 LGHNA, CDR2 YNFKEQ. CDR3 length equals 16 residues. CDR3 DNA sequence: TGTGCCAGCAGCCAAGTAATCGCGGGGGGAAGGGATGAGCAGTTCTTC. Translated, it gives CASSQVIAGGRDEQFF.

The J gene is TRBJ2-3, the V gene TRBV19; 8 bases map to TRBD2. The trim removed 5 bases at V and 0 bases at J, leaving 4 bases unmatched. The CDR3 consists of 15 residues. Per germline, CDR1 LNHDA and CDR2 SQIVND (reference sequence). The CDR3 loop is CASSPLAGSTDTQYF. CDR3 bases: TGTGCCAGTAGTCCCCTAGCGGGTAGCACAGATACGCAGTATTTT.

The V gene is TRBV4-2, the J gene TRBJ1-1; tentative D call: TRBD1 (6 bases). Germline V gives CDR1 LGHNA, CDR2 YNFKEQ. V lost 0 bases and J 3 bases, leaving 14 bases between the germline ends. The CDR3 spans 16 residues. The DNA for the CDR3 is TGTGCCAGCAGCCAAGATCTGCAGGGGACGGACACTGAAGCTTTCTTT. Protein: CASSQDLQGTDTEAFF.

The rearrangement links TRBV10-1 to TRBJ2-1; TRBD1 aligns across 7 bases. CDR1 and CDR2 from the germline V gene are WNHNN and SYGVQD (reference sequence). Trimming cost V 3 bases and J 0 bases; bases outside gene matches: 2. The CDR3 sequence is 15 residues long. In nucleotides, the CDR3 is TGCGCCAGCAGTGAAAGGGACAGCTCCTACAATGAGCAGTTCTTC. It yields the protein CASSERDSSYNEQFF.

This clone was seen only once. The chain recombines TRBV5-1 with TRBJ2-5; D call uncertain. Germline-derived CDR1 and CDR2 are SGHRS and YFSETQ. V shed 0 bases and J shed 1 base, with 4 bases lying between them. The CDR3 has 13 residues. This CDR3 is CASSLDSQETQYF. In nucleotides, the CDR3 is TGCGCCAGCAGCTTGGATAGCCAAGAGACCCAGTACTTC. The variable domain in full, with the rest retrieved from reference TRBV5-1 and TRBJ2-5, is KAGVTQTPRYLIKTRGQQVTLSCSPISGHRSVSWYQQTPGQGLQFLFEYFSETQRNKGNFPGRFSGRQFSNSRSEMNVSTLELGDSALYLCASSLDSQETQYFGPGTRLLVL.

The J gene is TRBJ2-3, the V gene TRBV7-8; D is possibly TRBD2 (5 bases). This CDR3 has 14 residues. CDR1 SGHVS and CDR2 FQNEAQ come from the germline V gene. V was shortened by 4 bases and J by 4 bases, with 12 bases between the two germline ends. DNA of the CDR3: TGTGCCAGCAGCTATCAAGAGGGCCCAGATACGCAGTATTTT. It yields the protein CASSYQEGPDTQYF.

The V and J genes are TRBV6-5 and TRBJ1-1; D remains ambiguous. This CDR3 is built from 14 residues. Germline V gene sequence: CDR1 MNHEY, CDR2 SVGAGI. The V end was cut by 5 bases, the J end by 3 bases, with 13 bases between. CDR3 DNA sequence: TGTGCCAGCAGTCGGAGGCGGCAGTACACTGAAGCTTTCTTT. Translated, it gives CASSRRRQYTEAFF.

V usage is TRBV14 and J usage is TRBJ2-3; TRBD2 aligns across 9 bases. The germline gives CDR1 SGHDN, CDR2 FVKESK. With V trimmed by 5 bases and J by 5 bases, 11 bases remained unmatched. The CDR3 is 16 residues long. The CDR3 loop is CASSSLAGPSGDTQYF. DNA of the CDR3: TGTGCCAGCAGCTCCCTAGCGGGGCCCTCGGGAGATACGCAGTATTTT.

This rearrangement joins TRBV7-3 to TRBJ2-1, with D hard to call. The CDR3 covers 16 residues. Germline V gives CDR1 SGHTA, CDR2 FQGTGA. With 2 bases removed from V and 0 bases from J, the gap between germline ends came to 11 bases. Here the CDR3 DNA reads TGTGCCAGCAGCTTAGTTGGCCGGAGCTCCTACAATGAGCAGTTCTTC. Its translation is CASSLVGRSSYNEQFF.